This TCR beta chain is from a study of blood T cell repertoires in COVID-19. Authors' methods: Scientists estimated how many nucleated cells there were by amplifying reference gene primers. The method was immunoSEQ multiplex PCR; TCRdb's version includes in-frame clones alone and lacks a portion of them. V and J calls and clone size come straight from that table; D and trimming were deduced from the DNA. The repertoire holds around 300,000 clones, with roughly 90% as singletons. From germline, CDR1 is SQVTM and CDR2 ANQGSEA. Trimming pared 3 bases from V and 4 bases from J, leaving 9 bases between. The CDR3 totals 12 residues. Remarks on this clone: Distinct nucleotide sequences in the sample also encode this CDR3.

The sequencing input was peripheral blood. This clonotype was obtained from a woman between 45 and 60 years old with active or convalescent COVID-19. V gene TRBV29-1 combines with J gene TRBJ1-2; D possibly corresponds to TRBD1 (6 bases). The chain's CDR3 is CSVEDRSYGYTF. DNA of the CDR3: TGCAGCGTTGAGGACAGAAGCTATGGCTACACCTTC. Full variable domain (remainder filled in from reference TRBV29-1 and TRBJ1-2): SAVISQKPSRDICQRGTSLTIQCQVDSQVTMMFWYRQQPGQSLTLIATANQGSEATYESGFVIDKFPISRPNLTFSTLTVSNMSPEDSSIYLCSVEDRSYGYTFGSGTRLTVV.